The clone carrying this T cell receptor beta chain was found a few times. The antigen is unknown. Germline-derived CDR1 and CDR2 are SQVTM and ANQGSEA. This CDR3 spans 13 amino acids. Trimming removed 5 bases from V and 4 bases from J; junction bases left unmatched: 3. The sample comes from a study of T-cell memory formation after mild COVID-19. Study background: TCR clusters mostly belonged to single donors. General study results and limits: Shrinking CD4+ clones resided mostly in CM and EM, and CD8+ ones in EMRA. Confirmation was lacking for SARS-CoV-2 specificity of second-wave clones that peaked on day 37. Clones that shrank (day 15 to 85) were balanced CD4/CD8, whereas later expanders leaned CD4+.

From the 5' RACE reads, TCRdb called clonotypes with MiXCR, one entry per CDR3 protein. The sample has about 360,000 distinct CDR3 sequences, approximately 15% seen once. The receptor's source is a man between 18 and 29 years old who had mild COVID-19 (a few samples of this study predate the infection). Cell type and time point are not known. The sequencing sample was made of PBMCs or a T cell subset sorted from them (not recorded which). This chain connects TRBV29-1 to TRBJ1-3, with TRBD1 matching over 9 bases. CDR3 nucleotide sequence: TGCAGCGTTACAGGGGGCAGAGGAAACACCATATATTTT. Amino acids: CSVTGGRGNTIYF.